This paragraph covers one TCR beta chain sequence. Its antigen remains unidentified. A junction end diverges from the germline sequence, so it may reflect a read error. This sample is part of a study of glioma-infiltrating T cells. Notes on the study in general: Only very few CDR3 sequences appeared in both tissue and blood. Above-expected tissue-blood divergence occurred in all gliomas, most in low-grade ones.

The iRepertoire nested amplicon-rescue multiplex PCR amplified TCR alpha and beta CDR3s from RNA. For one-step reverse transcription and amplification, roughly 95-450 ng of tissue mRNA or PBMC total RNA was used. TCRdb reprocessed the multiplex PCR reads with MiXCR, giving one entry per CDR3 protein. This table holds 100,000 to 150,000 distinct CDR3 sequences, approximately 26% found once. The CDR3 is made up of 17 amino acids. Germline V gives CDR1 SEHNR, CDR2 FQNEAQ (reference sequence). This clonotype originated in a human donor with low-grade glioma or glioblastoma, undergoing nonglioma brain surgery, or in good health (not recorded which). The sample comprised glioma tissue, nonneoplastic brain tissue, or PBMCs (not recorded which). The chain employs TRBV7-9 and TRBJ2-3, with 7 bases aligning to TRBD2. DNA for the CDR3: TGTGCCAGCAGCTTTGTACCCGGGGAGGGCGCGTTCCATACGGAGTATTTT. This gives the protein CASSFVPGEGAFHTEYF.